A single sample gave rise to the 20 T cell receptor beta chains below, sequenced in a study of T cell responses to AZD1222 COVID-19 vaccine. Measured with immunoSEQ multiplex PCR; TCRdb has only the in-frame clones, and not every one. Seen here are 90,000 to 130,000 clones, about 85% observed once, and the top ten hold 3.2%. This specimen was peripheral blood, taken on day 0 of AZD1222 vaccination. These receptors were collected from an adult in good health.

The chain joins TRBV10-3 to TRBJ1-5; D may be TRBD1 (5 bases). V lost 10 bases, J lost 0 bases, and 16 bases lay in between. CDR3 length: 15 residues. Germline-derived CDR1 and CDR2 are ENHRY and SYGVKD. CDR3 protein: CATAGTDYSNQPQHF. CDR3 coding DNA: TGTGCCACGGCCGGGACGGATTATAGCAATCAGCCCCAGCATTTT.

The J gene is TRBJ2-5, the V gene TRBV4-2; TRBD1 matches 7 bases. The length of the CDR3 is 18 residues. The germline gives CDR1 LGHNA, CDR2 YNFKEQ. V was pared by 0 bases and J by 5 bases, with 15 bases of the junction left unmatched. The CDR3 DNA is TGTGCCAGCAGCCAAGAGTTGAATAGAGGGGGCGGTTGGGAGACCCAGTACTTC. Protein product: CASSQELNRGGGWETQYF.

CDR3 amino acids: CSASMGTGVGDQYEQYF. In DNA, the CDR3 is TGCAGTGCTAGTATGGGGACAGGGGTCGGAGACCAATACGAGCAGTACTTC. The rearrangement links TRBV20-1 to TRBJ2-7; TRBD1 matches 10 bases. J gave up 4 bases and V 3 bases, and 15 bases lay outside the gene matches. In germline, CDR1 is DFQATT, CDR2 SNEGSKA (reference sequence). This CDR3 region has 17 residues.

With respect to this clone: The identical CDR3 is also encoded by other nucleotide sequences in the sample. The CDR3 sequence: CASSQSNQPQHF. The CDR3 DNA reads as TGTGCCAGCAGCCAAAGCAATCAGCCCCAGCATTTT. The chain recombines TRBV3-1 (or the pseudogene TRBV3-2) with TRBJ1-5; D gene ambiguous. This CDR3 spans 12 amino acids. Trimming took 2 bases from V and 1 from J, leaving 0 bases between them. Per the germline V gene, CDR1 is LGHDT and CDR2 is YNNKEL (reference sequence).

The V call is TRBV7-9, the J call TRBJ1-6; no firm D call. The V and J ends lost 5 bases and 6 bases respectively, with 11 bases between them. Germline lookup yields CDR1 SEHNR and CDR2 FQNEAQ (reference sequence). This CDR3 is 14 amino acids long. CDR3 bases: TGTGCCAGCAGCCCCGGTAGGGTTAATTCACCCCTCCACTTT. Translation: CASSPGRVNSPLHF.

The chain employs TRBV7-6 and TRBJ1-1, with 10 bases identical to TRBD1. Germline CDR1 and CDR2: SGHVS and FNYEAQ. The V gene end was trimmed by 5 bases and the J gene end by 4 bases; junction bases not matched to a gene: 7. There are 15 residues in the CDR3. This CDR3 is CASSGGWTGGTEAFF. The CDR3, as DNA: TGTGCCAGCAGCGGAGGGTGGACAGGGGGCACTGAAGCTTTCTTT.

The CDR3 loop reads CASSIGRGGETQYF. CDR3 bases: TGTGCCAGTAGTATAGGTCGGGGAGGAGAGACCCAGTACTTC. The rearrangement joins TRBV19 to TRBJ2-5; a possible D gene is TRBD2 (6 bases). Per germline, CDR1 LNHDA and CDR2 SQIVND (reference sequence). Trimming removed 1 base at V and 4 bases at J, with 10 bases between. This CDR3 contains 14 residues. Drawing the rest from reference TRBV19 and TRBJ2-5, the complete variable domain is DGGITQSPKYLFRKEGQNVTLSCEQNLNHDAMYWYRQDPGQGLRLIYYSQIVNDFQKGDIAEGYSVSREKKESFPLTVTSAQKNPTAFYLCASSIGRGGETQYFGPGTRLLVL.

The J gene is TRBJ2-3, the V gene TRBV18; TRBD2 aligns across 7 bases. This CDR3 has 17 amino acids. The germline V gene has CDR1 KGHSH and CDR2 LQKENI. With 2 bases clipped from V and 0 bases from J, the junction kept 8 bases outside the gene matches. The CDR3 nucleotides are TGTGCCAGCTCACCAGACCAACTAGCGCCTAGCACAGATACGCAGTATTTT. This encodes CASSPDQLAPSTDTQYF.

The chain is built from TRBV19 and TRBJ1-3; 8 nucleotides match TRBD1. Germline loops: CDR1 LNHDA, CDR2 SQIVND (reference sequence). V shed 5 bases and J 1 base; nucleotides not matched to a gene: 7. This CDR3 comprises 16 residues. The CDR3 nucleotides read TGTGCCAGTAGTTCTACCGGGACAGGATCTGGAAACACCATATATTTT. Translated: CASSSTGTGSGNTIYF.

The chain combines TRBV10-3 with TRBJ1-3; D remains unclear. Germline assignment: CDR1 ENHRY and CDR2 SYGVKD. V was clipped by 0 bases and J by 7 bases, with 4 bases between them. CDR3 size: 12 residues. In DNA form, the CDR3 reads TGTGCCATCAGTGAGTCTATTAACACCATATATTTT. This translates into CAISESINTIYF.

This clone came up a few times. This chain joins TRBV19 and TRBJ1-1; perhaps TRBD1 as D (5 bases). V gave up 3 bases and J gave up 5 bases, with 13 bases separating them. The CDR3 is 14 amino acids. Germline V gene sequence: CDR1 LNHDA, CDR2 SQIVND (reference sequence). The CDR3 nucleotides are TGTGCCAGTAGTATCGGGGGAGTTGGAACTGAAGCTTTCTTT. Its translation is CASSIGGVGTEAFF.

J is TRBJ2-2 and V is TRBV15; 8 nucleotides align to TRBD2. The CDR3 is 14 residues long. Germline V gene data show CDR1 as LNHNV and CDR2 as YYDKDF (reference sequence). CDR3 region: CATGGDLNTGELFF. DNA of the CDR3: TGTGCGACCGGGGGGGACCTGAACACCGGGGAGCTGTTTTTT.

The genes are TRBV28 and TRBJ1-6, with D hard to call. V lost 8 bases and J lost 0, with 14 bases in between. From germline, CDR1 is MDHEN and CDR2 SYDVKM. CDR3 size: 16 residues. CDR3 nucleotide sequence: TGTGCCAGCCTCCCCCGGGGTAGCTCCTATAATTCACCCCTCCACTTT. Translated: CASLPRGSSYNSPLHF. Drawing the rest from reference TRBV28 and TRBJ1-6, the complete variable domain is DVKVTQSSRYLVKRTGEKVFLECVQDMDHENMFWYRQDPGLGLRLIYFSYDVKMKEKGDIPEGYSVSREKKERFSLILESASTNQTSMYLCASLPRGSSYNSPLHFGNGTRLTVT.

The V gene is TRBV5-1, the J gene TRBJ2-3; 14 bases fit TRBD2. This CDR3 is built from 16 residues. The germline gives CDR1 SGHRS, CDR2 YFSETQ. J gave up 6 bases and V 4 bases, and 7 bases lay outside the gene matches. CDR3 residues: CASSEGLAGEVDTQYF. For the CDR3, the DNA is TGCGCCAGCAGCGAGGGACTAGCGGGGGAGGTCGATACGCAGTATTTT.

This chain connects TRBV7-3 to TRBJ1-5; D is undetermined. This CDR3 is 16 amino acids long. The germline gives CDR1 SGHTA, CDR2 FQGTGA. Trimming left V 5 bases short and J 2 bases short, with 16 bases between. CDR3 sequence reads: CASSDLGPVRNQPQHF. DNA for the CDR3: TGTGCCAGCAGCGATTTAGGACCCGTTCGCAATCAGCCCCAGCATTTT.

This chain joins TRBV19 and TRBJ1-5, with 7 bases identical to TRBD1. The CDR3 totals 17 residues. Germline V CDR1 and CDR2: LNHDA, SQIVND (reference sequence). The V segment lost 4 bases and the J segment 0 bases; nucleotides outside the gene matches: 9. The CDR3 here is CASSSPTGFYSNQPQHF. For the CDR3, the DNA is TGTGCCAGTAGTAGCCCGACAGGGTTCTATAGCAATCAGCCCCAGCATTTT. The full variable domain, completed using reference TRBV19 and TRBJ1-5, is DGGITQSPKYLFRKEGQNVTLSCEQNLNHDAMYWYRQDPGQGLRLIYYSQIVNDFQKGDIAEGYSVSREKKESFPLTVTSAQKNPTAFYLCASSSPTGFYSNQPQHFGDGTRLSIL.

J is TRBJ2-5 and V is TRBV5-1; TRBD2 agrees at 7 bases. This CDR3 comprises 14 residues. Germline assignment: CDR1 SGHRS and CDR2 YFSETQ. J was trimmed by 2 bases and V by 0 bases; bases with no gene match: 1. The CDR3 DNA sequence: TGCGCCAGCAGCTTGGCCGGGGGGCAAGAGACCCAGTACTTC. Its protein is CASSLAGGQETQYF.

This clone came up a few times. For the CDR3, the DNA is TGTGCCAGCACCCCCGGAACCTACGAGCAGTACTTC. Protein product: CASTPGTYEQYF. The genes are TRBV28 and TRBJ2-7; D unresolved. CDR3 length: 12 amino acids. Germline V lookup: CDR1 MDHEN, CDR2 SYDVKM. Trimming shortened V by 7 bases and J by 2 bases, and 9 bases separated the two germline ends.

The J gene is TRBJ2-3, the V gene TRBV2, with 9 bases matching TRBD1. The CDR3 runs to 14 residues. Germline CDR1 reads SNHLY; CDR2 reads FYNNEI. J lost 3 bases, V lost 4 bases, and 2 bases had no gene match. CDR3 sequence: CASSVTGGTDTQYF. The CDR3 DNA reads as TGTGCCAGCAGTGTGACAGGGGGGACAGATACGCAGTATTTT.

The chain has TRBV28 and TRBJ2-7; 11 nucleotides align to TRBD2. This CDR3 has 15 residues. The J segment lost 1 base and the V segment lost 5 bases, leaving 4 bases of the junction unmatched. Germline CDR1 and CDR2: MDHEN and SYDVKM. Here the CDR3 DNA reads TGTGCCAGCAGTCAACGACTAGCGGGGTCCTACGAGCAGTACTTC. Encoded protein: CASSQRLAGSYEQYF.